The rows below give T cell receptor beta chains drawn from one sample of a study of T cells after yellow fever vaccination. TCRdb re-called the 5' RACE reads with MiXCR, one entry per CDR3 protein. The sample consists of about 160,000 distinct CDR3 sequences, 7% to 10% of them appearing once. This specimen consisted of CD8+ T cells sorted from PBMCs, obtained 45 days after the yellow fever booster vaccination. The receptors shown here come from a man aged 18 to 29 who received the YFV17D yellow fever vaccine. Each CDR3 is given with its conserved first and last residue. The D gene is left open where the match is weak. The listing skips clone size in some rows; elsewhere it reads once, few, many or a size class.

TRBV28	TRBJ1-5	many	NA	13	CASRFRGVQPQHF	TGTGCCAGCAGGTTCAGGGGAGTGCAGCCCCAGCATTTT
TRBV5-4	TRBJ2-4	NA	TRBD1	16	CASSRGQMLAKNIQYF	TGTGCCAGCAGCAGGGGACAGATGCTAGCCAAAAACATTCAGTACTTC
TRBV27	TRBJ1-2	NA	TRBD1	15	CASGLGTGAIYGYTF	TGTGCCAGTGGATTGGGGACAGGGGCTATCTATGGCTACACCTTC
TRBV7-9	TRBJ2-1	NA	NA	12	CASSFGWNEQFF	TGTGCCAGCAGCTTCGGCTGGAATGAGCAGTTCTTC
TRBV7-7	TRBJ2-3	few	TRBD2	15	CASSLAGGLSDTQYF	TGTGCTAGCAGCTTAGCGGGAGGGCTTTCAGATACGCAGTATTTT
TRBV4-3	TRBJ2-1	NA	TRBD2	16	CASSQDLGGAYNEQFF	TGCGCCAGCAGCCAAGATCTGGGGGGGGCCTACAATGAGCAGTTCTTC
TRBV5-6	TRBJ2-1	many	NA	11	CASSLSVEQFF	TGTGCCAGCAGCCTATCCGTTGAGCAGTTCTTC
TRBV7-9	TRBJ2-7	many	NA	16	CASSPPEGLSSYEQYF	TGTGCCAGCAGCCCGCCGGAAGGGCTGAGCTCCTACGAGCAGTACTTC
TRBV29-1	TRBJ2-3	NA	NA	15	CSVAQSRHLTDTQYF	TGCAGCGTTGCCCAATCGCGGCATCTCACAGATACGCAGTATTTT
TRBV6-2/TRBV6-3	TRBJ2-3	few	NA	15	CASSYIGSNTDTQYF	TGTGCCAGCAGTTATATAGGCTCTAACACAGATACGCAGTATTTT
TRBV14	TRBJ2-1	many	NA	10	CASGNNEQFF	TGTGCCAGCGGGAACAATGAGCAGTTCTTC
TRBV4-2	TRBJ2-7	NA	NA	16	CASSQDSTSSSYEQYF	TGTGCCAGCAGCCAAGATTCTACTAGCTCTTCCTACGAGCAGTACTTC
TRBV4-2	TRBJ2-5	few	TRBD2	15	CASSQGLAGGETQYF	TGTGCCAGCAGCCAAGGGCTAGCGGGAGGCGAGACCCAGTACTTC
TRBV7-9	TRBJ2-5	NA	NA	16	CASSRNPTGYQETQYF	TGTGCCAGCAGCCGCAATCCGACAGGCTACCAAGAGACCCAGTACTTC
TRBV27	TRBJ1-2	few	NA	14	CASSLSGGPYGYTF	TGTGCCAGCAGTTTATCGGGGGGCCCCTATGGCTACACCTTC
TRBV28	TRBJ2-3	few	TRBD1	14	CASSYTGGSDTQYF	TGTGCCAGCAGTTATACAGGGGGTTCAGATACGCAGTATTTT
TRBV7-2	TRBJ2-3	NA	NA	15	CASSSPWDYTDTQYF	TGTGCCAGCAGCTCCCCCTGGGATTACACAGATACGCAGTATTTT
TRBV28	TRBJ2-1	many	TRBD2	22	CASSFNPYKGAGGPFSYNEQFF	TGTGCCAGCAGTTTCAATCCCTACAAGGGGGCGGGGGGGCCCTTCTCCTACAATGAGCAGTTCTTC
TRBV12-3/TRBV12-4	TRBJ2-1	few	NA	13	CASSLQGPNEQFF	TGTGCCAGCAGTTTACAGGGGCCCAATGAGCAGTTCTTC
TRBV4-1	TRBJ2-3	NA	NA	14	CASSQVNKADTQYF	TGCGCCAGCAGCCAAGTGAATAAGGCAGATACGCAGTATTTT
TRBV18	TRBJ2-3	few	NA	13	CASSLPFTDTQYF	TGTGCCAGCTCACTTCCCTTCACAGATACGCAGTATTTT
TRBV20-1	TRBJ2-7	few	TRBD1	17	CSARPNTGQGFWYEQYF	TGCAGTGCTAGACCCAATACCGGACAGGGGTTCTGGTACGAGCAGTACTTC
TRBV5-5	TRBJ1-4	NA	NA	14	CASSRANWDEKLFF	TGTGCCAGCAGCCGGGCCAACTGGGATGAAAAACTGTTTTTT
TRBV27	TRBJ2-7	many	TRBD1	14	CASSPGTVGYEQYF	TGTGCCAGCTCACCCGGGACAGTTGGATACGAGCAGTACTTC
TRBV19	TRBJ2-1	NA	NA	15	CASSYYIGQGNEQFF	TGTGCCAGTAGTTACTATATCGGGCAGGGCAATGAGCAGTTCTTC
TRBV4-3	TRBJ2-7	NA	NA	15	CASSQAAEGSYEQYF	TGCGCCAGCAGCCAAGCGGCGGAGGGTTCCTACGAGCAGTACTTC
TRBV7-7	TRBJ2-2	medium-sized	NA	13	CASAPGATGELFF	TGTGCTAGCGCCCCGGGGGCCACCGGGGAGCTGTTTTTT
TRBV29-1	TRBJ1-2	few	NA	12	CSVPGPAGGYTF	TGCAGCGTTCCGGGCCCGGCGGGCGGCTACACCTTC
TRBV29-1	TRBJ2-5	NA	NA	13	CSAGGGFQETQYF	TGCAGCGCAGGGGGGGGGTTCCAAGAGACCCAGTACTTC
TRBV7-6	TRBJ2-1	few	TRBD2	14	CASSRSGGWDEQFF	TGTGCCAGCAGTAGAAGCGGGGGGTGGGATGAGCAGTTCTTC
TRBV6-6	TRBJ1-2	few	NA	13	CASTPVLGKGYTF	TGTGCCAGCACCCCCGTTTTAGGGAAGGGCTACACCTTC
TRBV7-3	TRBJ2-7	few	TRBD1	15	CASSLRGDRVYEQYF	TGTGCCAGCAGCTTAAGGGGGGACAGGGTCTACGAGCAGTACTTC
TRBV28	TRBJ2-4	NA	NA	14	CASSLRKGRDIQYF	TGTGCCAGCAGTTTGAGAAAGGGACGGGACATTCAGTACTTC
TRBV12-3/TRBV12-4	TRBJ1-1	many	NA	14	CASSSADSNTEAFF	TGTGCCAGCAGTTCAGCAGATTCGAACACTGAAGCTTTCTTT
TRBV4-3	TRBJ2-7	NA	TRBD2	15	CASSQDQRGSYEQYF	TGCGCCAGCAGCCAAGACCAGCGGGGATCCTACGAGCAGTACTTC
TRBV5-1	TRBJ2-7	many	TRBD2	12	CASSSSGGEQYF	TGCGCCAGCAGTTCTAGCGGGGGCGAGCAGTACTTC
TRBV7-8	TRBJ2-3	NA	TRBD1	14	CASSLGTGRDTQYF	TGTGCCAGCAGCTTAGGGACAGGGCGGGATACGCAGTATTTT
TRBV11-2	TRBJ2-7	few	NA	13	CASSFARSYEQYF	TGTGCCAGCAGCTTCGCTAGATCCTACGAGCAGTACTTC
TRBV9	TRBJ2-1	NA	TRBD2	15	CASSVGSGPYNEQFF	TGTGCCAGCAGCGTAGGTAGCGGGCCCTACAATGAGCAGTTCTTC
TRBV29-1	TRBJ2-1	many	NA	13	CSVGQALRNEQFF	TGCAGCGTTGGACAGGCTCTCCGCAATGAGCAGTTCTTC
TRBV6-5	TRBJ1-6	NA	NA	15	CASSVLILDNSPLHF	TGTGCCAGCAGTGTACTGATCCTGGATAATTCACCCCTCCACTTT
TRBV6-1	TRBJ2-5	few	TRBD1	15	CASRGGQGAQETQYF	TGTGCCAGCAGAGGAGGACAGGGGGCACAAGAGACCCAGTACTTC
TRBV27	TRBJ2-1	NA	NA	13	CASSLGTLNEQFF	TGTGCCAGCAGTTTAGGGACCCTCAATGAGCAGTTCTTC
TRBV7-9	TRBJ1-5	NA	NA	14	CASSQVGVLQPQHF	TGTGCCAGCAGCCAAGTTGGGGTCCTTCAGCCCCAGCATTTT
TRBV12-3/TRBV12-4	TRBJ1-4	many	TRBD1	11	CASSPGTGVFF	TGTGCCAGCAGCCCCGGGACAGGGGTGTTTTTT
TRBV18	TRBJ1-5	few	NA	17	CASSPGRYLNSNQPQHF	TGTGCCAGCTCACCTGGACGGTATCTTAATAGCAATCAGCCCCAGCATTTT
TRBV7-2	TRBJ2-5	NA	NA	15	CASSPQGRIGETQYF	TGTGCCAGCAGCCCCCAGGGGAGAATCGGAGAGACCCAGTACTTC
TRBV9	TRBJ2-2	few	NA	12	CASSVQQRELFF	TGTGCCAGCAGCGTACAGCAGAGGGAGCTGTTTTTT
TRBV6-5	TRBJ2-1	NA	TRBD2	15	CASSPSGGLYNEQFF	TGTGCCAGCAGTCCGAGCGGGGGACTGTACAATGAGCAGTTCTTC
TRBV4-3	TRBJ2-3	NA	NA	14	CASSWGGGADTQYF	TGCGCCAGCAGCTGGGGAGGAGGCGCGGATACGCAGTATTTT
TRBV7-2	TRBJ2-1	many	TRBD2	15	CASSETSGGAREQFF	TGTGCCAGCAGTGAAACTAGCGGGGGGGCTCGTGAGCAGTTCTTC